This T cell receptor (beta chain) emerged from a study of response to subunit inactivated influenza vaccine. Study-wide results and caveats: Authors suggested seasonal influenza vaccinations each recruit few new T cells.

This clonotype was found many times. Antigen specificity is unknown. TCRdb re-analysed the RT-PCR reads in MiXCR, keeping a single row per CDR3 protein. Of about 540,000 distinct CDR3 sequences listed, about 14% are singletons. This CDR3 region has 12 residues. J was trimmed by 15 bases and V by 0 bases; bases with no gene match: 2. Germline V gives CDR1 ENHRY, CDR2 SYGVKD. Sequencing used PBMCs from blood, obtained roughly 12 days after vaccination. The gene calls are TRBV10-3 and TRBJ2-1; 10 bases match TRBD1. This sequence was found in a man aged 50 to 59 who received an inactivated influenza vaccine. The CDR3 is CAISESRDRGFF. The DNA for the CDR3 is TGTGCCATCAGTGAGTCGAGGGACAGGGGGTTCTTC.